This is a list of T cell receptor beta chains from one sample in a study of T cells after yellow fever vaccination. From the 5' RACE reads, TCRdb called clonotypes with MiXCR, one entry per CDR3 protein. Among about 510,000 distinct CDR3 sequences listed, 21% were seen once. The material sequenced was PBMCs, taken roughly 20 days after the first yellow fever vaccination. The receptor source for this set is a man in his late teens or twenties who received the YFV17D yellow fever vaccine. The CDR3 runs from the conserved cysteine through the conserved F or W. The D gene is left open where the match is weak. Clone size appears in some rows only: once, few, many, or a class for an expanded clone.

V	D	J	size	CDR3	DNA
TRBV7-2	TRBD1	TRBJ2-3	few	CASSSTGVRADTQYF	TGTGCCAGCAGCTCTACAGGGGTGAGGGCGGATACGCAGTATTTT
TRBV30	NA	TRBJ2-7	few	CAWSPMPYEQYF	TGTGCCTGGAGTCCAATGCCCTACGAGCAGTACTTC
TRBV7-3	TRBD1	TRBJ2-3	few	CASSDLPGQGLDTQYF	TGTGCCAGCAGCGATCTTCCCGGACAGGGATTAGATACGCAGTATTTT
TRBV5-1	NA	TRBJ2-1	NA	CARRQSNEQFF	TGCGCCAGGAGACAGTCCAATGAGCAGTTCTTC
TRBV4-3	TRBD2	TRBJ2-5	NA	CASSPPPWTSGGEETQYF	TGCGCCAGCAGCCCTCCTCCTTGGACTAGCGGGGGGGAAGAGACCCAGTACTTC
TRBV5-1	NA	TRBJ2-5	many	CASKQGGGEQETQYF	TGCGCCAGCAAACAAGGCGGAGGAGAACAAGAGACCCAGTACTTC
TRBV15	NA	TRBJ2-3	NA	CATSRDQSSDTQYF	TGTGCCACCAGCAGAGATCAGAGTTCAGATACGCAGTATTTT
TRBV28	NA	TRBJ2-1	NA	CASSLDMQFF	TGTGCCAGCAGTTTGGATATGCAGTTCTTC
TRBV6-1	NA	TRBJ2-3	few	CASSEGRFIDTQYF	TGTGCCAGCAGTGAAGGGCGGTTTATAGATACGCAGTATTTT
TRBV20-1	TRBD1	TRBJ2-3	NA	CSAQTGDPRNTQYF	TGCAGTGCTCAGACAGGGGACCCTCGAAATACGCAGTATTTT